The rows below give T cell receptor beta chains drawn from one sample of a study of CD8+CD57+ T cells in acquired aplastic anemia. TCRdb re-analysed the reads in MiXCR, keeping a single row per CDR3 protein. The profile covers fewer than 200,000 distinct CDR3 sequences, with about half appearing a single time and 13% taken by the ten largest. Sequenced input: sorted CD4+, CD8+, or CD8+CD57+ T cells (not recorded which) from PBMCs. Receptor source: a human donor with aplastic anemia. Each CDR3 is given with its conserved first and last residue. A clone size is listed for some rows: how often the clone was seen (once, few, many), or a class if it is expanded.

clone size,V gene,J gene,CDR3 protein
NA,TRBV24-1,TRBJ2-3,CATSGGTDPQYF
many,TRBV4-1,TRBJ2-2,CASSHQRGGLGELFF
NA,TRBV25-1,TRBJ2-5,CASSDTSGGEETQYF
NA,TRBV2,TRBJ2-3,CASSQGENTDTQYF
NA,TRBV7-9,TRBJ2-7,CASSRDSPYEQYF
NA,TRBV10-3,TRBJ1-3,CAIKGATSGNAIYF
many,TRBV20-1,TRBJ1-6,CSARDLRTVLMGSPLHF
NA,TRBV2,TRBJ2-7,CASSDRWEGSYEQYF
many,TRBV12-3/TRBV12-4,TRBJ2-7,CASTQSGRGGEQYF
many,TRBV19,TRBJ2-2,CASSIALAGTGELFF
NA,TRBV9,TRBJ1-6,CASSVEGGAGSPLHF
NA,TRBV6-1,TRBJ2-7,CASKGTGEHEQYF
NA,TRBV20-1,TRBJ2-5,CSASGVGTGKETQYF
once,TRBV24-1,TRBJ2-1,CATSDLGSYNEQFF
few,TRBV9,TRBJ1-5,CASSANQPQHF
NA,TRBV4-1,TRBJ1-2,CASSQDVPRDRGYSNYGYTF
NA,TRBV20-1,TRBJ2-2,CSAGDSGGQITGELFF
few,TRBV28,TRBJ1-4,CASSFSGGQATNEKLFF
many,TRBV19,TRBJ1-2,CASSPGTGWANYGYTF
NA,TRBV6-4,TRBJ2-3,CASSDLGEGGADTQYF
NA,TRBV24-1,TRBJ2-1,CATSVSAWDGQFF
NA,TRBV7-9,TRBJ2-2,CAGDGELFF
NA,TRBV20-1,TRBJ2-1,CSAKAGNEQFF
NA,TRBV6-5,TRBJ1-5,CASSYRTGGDQPQHF
NA,TRBV3-1,TRBJ1-6,CASSQDGRTVSPLHF
many,TRBV9,TRBJ2-2,CASSAGGPDTGELFF
NA,TRBV7-9,TRBJ1-1,CASSIQGGDTEAFF
few,TRBV10-3,TRBJ2-7,CAISRTSGTYEQYF
many,TRBV2,TRBJ1-1,CASSDPGSTEAFF
NA,TRBV29-1,TRBJ1-1,CSVGQGERDTEAFF
NA,TRBV5-1,TRBJ2-7,CASSWPRAAGAMYEQYF
NA,TRBV11-1,TRBJ2-3,CASSFSQGAATTDTQYF
NA,TRBV20-1,TRBJ2-1,CSAVGRGGYNEQFF